Given below is one T cell receptor beta chain in context. Antigen: not known. Method: immunoSEQ multiplex PCR; TCRdb's copy keeps in-frame clones and lacks some. Here the sample spans under 2,000,000 clones, just under 95% being singletons. Deletions cut 0 bases from V and 2 bases from J, with 8 bases between. Germline V gives CDR1 WNHNN, CDR2 SYGVQD (reference sequence). This CDR3 has 14 residues. The sample originates from a study of shared clonotypes between healthy human individuals. Study-wide points: All-four-donor shared clonotypes had higher generation probabilities than non-shared clonotypes did.

Naivety among CD8 cells was defined by CD45RO negativity and positive CCR7 selection, thereby excluding terminally differentiated effector memory CD45RA+ cells. The chain employs TRBV10-1 and TRBJ2-7; D is unresolved. The receptor comes from a man between 18 and 35 years old in good health. The sequenced sample consisted of naive CD8+ T cells sorted from blood. CDR3 sequence: CASSESERPYEQYF. CDR3 coding DNA: TGCGCCAGCAGTGAGTCAGAACGTCCCTACGAGCAGTACTTC.